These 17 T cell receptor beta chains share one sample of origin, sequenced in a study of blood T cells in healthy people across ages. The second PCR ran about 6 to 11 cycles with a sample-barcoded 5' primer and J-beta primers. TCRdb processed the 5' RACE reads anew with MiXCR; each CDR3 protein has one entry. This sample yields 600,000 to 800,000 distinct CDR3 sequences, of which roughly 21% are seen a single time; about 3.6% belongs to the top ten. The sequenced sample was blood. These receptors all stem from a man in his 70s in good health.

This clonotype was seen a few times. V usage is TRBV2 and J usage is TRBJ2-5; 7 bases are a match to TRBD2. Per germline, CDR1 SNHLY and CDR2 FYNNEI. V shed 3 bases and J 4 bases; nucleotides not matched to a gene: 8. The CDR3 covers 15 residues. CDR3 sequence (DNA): TGTGCCAGCAGTGACCTTGCGGGAGCAATAGAGACCCAGTACTTC. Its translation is CASSDLAGAIETQYF.

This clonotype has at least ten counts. The CDR3 nucleotides read TGTGCCAGCAGGGGGAACCGGGACAGGGCCTACGAGCAGTACTTC. It yields the protein CASRGNRDRAYEQYF. This chain links TRBV12-3 or TRBV12-4 with TRBJ2-7; 9 bases are a match to TRBD1. J gave up 2 bases and V 6 bases, and 8 bases lay outside the gene matches. This CDR3 comprises 15 residues.

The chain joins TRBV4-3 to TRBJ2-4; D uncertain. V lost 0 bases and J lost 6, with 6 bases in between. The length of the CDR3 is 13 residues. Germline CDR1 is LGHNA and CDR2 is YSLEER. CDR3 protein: CASSQDTGNIQYF. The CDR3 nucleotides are TGCGCCAGCAGCCAAGATACGGGAAACATTCAGTACTTC.

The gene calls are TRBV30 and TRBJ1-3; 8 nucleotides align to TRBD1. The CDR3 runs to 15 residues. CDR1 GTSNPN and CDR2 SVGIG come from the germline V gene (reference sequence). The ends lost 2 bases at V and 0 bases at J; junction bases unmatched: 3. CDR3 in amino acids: CAWSSGGGSGNTIYF. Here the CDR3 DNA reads TGTGCCTGGAGTTCAGGGGGCGGCTCTGGAAACACCATATATTTT. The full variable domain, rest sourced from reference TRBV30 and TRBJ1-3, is SQTIHQWPATLVQPVGSPLSLECTVEGTSNPNLYWYRQAAGRGLQLLFYSVGIGQISSEVPQNLSASRPQDRQFILSSKKLLLSDSGFYLCAWSSGGGSGNTIYFGEGSWLTVV.

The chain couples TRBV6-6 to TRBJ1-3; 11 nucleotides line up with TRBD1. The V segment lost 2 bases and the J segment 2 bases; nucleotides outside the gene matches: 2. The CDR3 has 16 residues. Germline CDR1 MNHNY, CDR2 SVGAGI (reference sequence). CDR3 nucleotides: TGTGCCAGCAGTTACGGGACAGGGGGTCCTGGAAACACCATATATTTT. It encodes CASSYGTGGPGNTIYF.

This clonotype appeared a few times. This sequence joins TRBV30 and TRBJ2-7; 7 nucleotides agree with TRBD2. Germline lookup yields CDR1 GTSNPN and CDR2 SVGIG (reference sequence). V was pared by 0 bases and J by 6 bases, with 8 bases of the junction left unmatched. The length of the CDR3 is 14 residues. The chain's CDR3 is CAWSVLGTNGEQYF. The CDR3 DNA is TGTGCCTGGAGTGTACTCGGGACTAACGGCGAGCAGTACTTC. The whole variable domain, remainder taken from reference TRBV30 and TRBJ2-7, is SQTIHQWPATLVQPVGSPLSLECTVEGTSNPNLYWYRQAAGRGLQLLFYSVGIGQISSEVPQNLSASRPQDRQFILSSKKLLLSDSGFYLCAWSVLGTNGEQYFGPGTRLTVT.

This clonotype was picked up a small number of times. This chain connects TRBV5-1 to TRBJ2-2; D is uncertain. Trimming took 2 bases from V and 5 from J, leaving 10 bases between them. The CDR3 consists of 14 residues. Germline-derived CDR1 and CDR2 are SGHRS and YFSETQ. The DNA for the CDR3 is TGCGCCAGCAGCTTCTGGACCCCAACCGGGGAGCTGTTTTTT. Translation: CASSFWTPTGELFF.

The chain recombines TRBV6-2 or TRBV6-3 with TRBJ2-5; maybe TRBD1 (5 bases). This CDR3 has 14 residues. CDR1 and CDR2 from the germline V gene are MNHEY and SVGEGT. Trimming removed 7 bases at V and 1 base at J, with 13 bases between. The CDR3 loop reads CASTRQSIQETQYF. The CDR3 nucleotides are TGTGCCAGCACCCGACAGTCCATCCAAGAGACCCAGTACTTC.

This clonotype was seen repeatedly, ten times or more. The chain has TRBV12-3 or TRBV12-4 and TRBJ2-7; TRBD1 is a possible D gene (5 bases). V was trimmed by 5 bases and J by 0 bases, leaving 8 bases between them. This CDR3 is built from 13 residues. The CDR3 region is CASSRDSSYEQYF. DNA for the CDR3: TGTGCCAGCAGTCGAGACAGCTCCTACGAGCAGTACTTC.

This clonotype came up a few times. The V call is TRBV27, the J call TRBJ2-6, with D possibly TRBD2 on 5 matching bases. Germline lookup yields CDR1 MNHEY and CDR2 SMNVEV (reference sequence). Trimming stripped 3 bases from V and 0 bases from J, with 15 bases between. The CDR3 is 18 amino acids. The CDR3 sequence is CASSLRAFRGSGANVLTF. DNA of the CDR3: TGTGCCAGCAGTTTGCGGGCCTTTAGAGGCTCTGGGGCCAACGTCCTGACTTTC.

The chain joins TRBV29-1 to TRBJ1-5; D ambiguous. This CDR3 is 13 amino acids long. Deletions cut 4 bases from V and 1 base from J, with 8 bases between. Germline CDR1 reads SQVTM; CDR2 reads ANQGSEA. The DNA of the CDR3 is TGCAGCGTTGGTGAGGAGAGCAATCAGCCCCAGCATTTT. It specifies CSVGEESNQPQHF.

The CDR3 DNA reads TGCGCCAGCAGCCAAGAGCTAGCGGGAGGGCCTAGGGAGGAGACCCAGTACTTC. The encoded protein is CASSQELAGGPREETQYF. The rearrangement uses TRBV4-1 and TRBJ2-5; the match to TRBD2 covers 12 bases. The trim removed 0 bases at V and 5 bases at J, leaving 10 bases unmatched. This CDR3 is built from 18 residues. Per the germline V gene, CDR1 is MGHRA and CDR2 is YSYEKL.

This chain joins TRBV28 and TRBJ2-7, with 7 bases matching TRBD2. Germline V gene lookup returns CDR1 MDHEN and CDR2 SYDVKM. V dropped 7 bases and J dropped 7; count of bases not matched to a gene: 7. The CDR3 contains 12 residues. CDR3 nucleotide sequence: TGTGCCAGCACGACGGGAGGAAAAGAGCAGTACTTC. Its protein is CASTTGGKEQYF.

The CDR3 nucleotides are TGTGCCAGCAGCTTAATAAGTGGATACGAGCAGTACTTC. This gives the protein CASSLISGYEQYF. The chain is built from TRBV7-3 and TRBJ2-1; D unclear. The better agreement between TRBJ2-7 and the DNA end casts doubt on the J call. The CDR3 loop spans 13 amino acids. Germline V lookup: CDR1 SGHTA, CDR2 FQGTGA.

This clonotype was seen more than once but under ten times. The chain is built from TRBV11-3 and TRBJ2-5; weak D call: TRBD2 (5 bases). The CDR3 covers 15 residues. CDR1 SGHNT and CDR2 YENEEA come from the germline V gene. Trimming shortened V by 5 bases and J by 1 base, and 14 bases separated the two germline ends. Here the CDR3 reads CASSRSSSAQETQYF. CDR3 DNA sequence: TGTGCCAGCAGCCGGAGCAGTAGCGCCCAAGAGACCCAGTACTTC.

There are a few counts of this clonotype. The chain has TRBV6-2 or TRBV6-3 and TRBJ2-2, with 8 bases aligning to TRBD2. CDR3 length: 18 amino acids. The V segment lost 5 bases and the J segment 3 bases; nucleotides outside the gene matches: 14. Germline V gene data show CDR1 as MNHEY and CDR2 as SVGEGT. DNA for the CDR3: TGTGCCAGCAGTAAACTACCGGGACTAGATTCTTACACCGGGGAGCTGTTTTTT. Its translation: CASSKLPGLDSYTGELFF.

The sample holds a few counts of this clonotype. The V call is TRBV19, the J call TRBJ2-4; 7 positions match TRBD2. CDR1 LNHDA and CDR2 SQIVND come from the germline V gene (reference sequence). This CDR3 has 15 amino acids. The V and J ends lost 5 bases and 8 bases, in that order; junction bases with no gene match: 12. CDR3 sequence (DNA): TGTGCCAGTAGTGGGACGGGGGGAATTGATGACATTCAGTACTTC. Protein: CASSGTGGIDDIQYF.